What follows describes a single TCR beta chain. This receptor's antigen is unknown. One base away there is no much larger clone; base qualities are not given. The source of the sample is a study of graft-versus-host responses after intestinal transplantation (dated by TCRdb to the early 2020s). Context from the whole study: The transplants that recipients received were multivisceral, liver-intestinal, or isolated intestinal. Every recipient was given anti-thymocyte globulin induction, followed by around three years of maintenance tacrolimus and steroids. After intestinal transplantation, graft-versus-host and host-versus-graft alloreactive T cell clones in the graft, circulation and bone marrow were tracked using bulk TCR-beta CDR3 sequencing. Alloreactive clones were identified by sequencing pre-transplant mixed lymphocyte reaction products and comparing these products with unstimulated pre-transplant donor and recipient T cells. A cohort of fewer than 25 intestinal transplant recipients, including one retransplant, was enrolled, and 3 patients lacking pretransplant specimens were excluded. A peak of at least 4% donor T cells among recipient peripheral blood mononuclear cells was the definition used for donor T cell macrochimerism. Samples from three later patients were sequenced in-house on an Illumina MiSeq with MiXCR processing rather than by the commercial service.

CDR1 and CDR2 are drawn from the germline V gene (reference sequence): MNHNY, SVGAGI. The junction carries 5 bases between V and J, which are trimmed by 0 bases and 0 bases respectively. The CDR3 covers 14 residues, taking in both the cysteine and the phenylalanine. The entry retains the CDR3 DNA only, 42 bases that are in frame from base 1. Beyond this particular receptor, the publication reports: GvH clones were detected in recipient bone marrow, and some appeared earlier in ileal mucosa or blood, consistent with an intestinal mucosal origin. The conclusions were limited by the relatively low number and heterogeneity of the intestinal transplant patients. In the allografts of patients with donor T cell macrochimerism, GvH to HvG T cell clonal ratios were high. Early after transplant, peak levels of circulating GvH clones were found to be associated with declines in HvG clones.

Library method: the immunoSEQ multiplex PCR assay. For most patients, genomic DNA was isolated with the Qiagen DNeasy Blood and Tissue Kit and shipped frozen to Adaptive Biotechnologies for TCR sequencing. For most patients, genomic DNA was subjected to high-throughput TCR-beta CDR3 sequencing by Adaptive Biotechnologies. As for the authors' bioinformatics: TCR sequencing data were retrieved from Adaptive's ImmunoSEQ software for around 19 patients, whereas a few other patients were processed with MiXCR and VDJtools. CD4 versus CD8 sorting errors were corrected by removing sequences found in both subsets at a frequency ratio below 5:1. Because the origin of CDR3 nucleotide sequences shared between donor and recipient could not be assigned, those sequences were removed. To count as alloreactive, a clone needed at least 2-fold expansion over unstimulated cells and a minimum CFSE-low frequency of 0.002% (template counts) or 0.001% (read counts). A clone was considered mappable if detected in the sequenced pre-transplant spleen, lymph node, or MLR CFSE-low populations of the donor or recipient. The cumulative frequency of alloreactive clones was calculated as a percentage of all sequences, weighted by copy number. TCRdb took this table from immuneACCESS and kept in-frame rearrangements with V and J called. Such tables lack part of the clones; where checked against another copy, unresolved V genes explain under half of the gap, and the rest is unexplained. V and J calls and clone size are those listed in that table; D and trimming were worked out from the DNA. The sample table shows around 77,000 clones, and 90% to 95% are seen once. The leading ten clones occupy less than 0.55% of the sample.

What the time point label conveys for this sample: cells obtained before transplantation from donor or recipient. CD3+CD4+ and CD3+CD8+ populations were FACS-sorted from unstimulated pre-transplant donor and recipient cells taken from spleen or lymph nodes. The chain joins TRBV6-6 to TRBJ1-1; the D gene is not confidently resolved. The sequence came from a human donor who received an intestinal transplant. The input for sequencing was unstimulated CD8+ T cells sorted from spleen or lymph node cells, taken before intestinal transplant. At the DNA level, the sequence is TGTGCCAGCAGTTACTCAGGACTGAACACTGAAGCTTTCTTT. Translated, this is CASSYSGLNTEAFF.